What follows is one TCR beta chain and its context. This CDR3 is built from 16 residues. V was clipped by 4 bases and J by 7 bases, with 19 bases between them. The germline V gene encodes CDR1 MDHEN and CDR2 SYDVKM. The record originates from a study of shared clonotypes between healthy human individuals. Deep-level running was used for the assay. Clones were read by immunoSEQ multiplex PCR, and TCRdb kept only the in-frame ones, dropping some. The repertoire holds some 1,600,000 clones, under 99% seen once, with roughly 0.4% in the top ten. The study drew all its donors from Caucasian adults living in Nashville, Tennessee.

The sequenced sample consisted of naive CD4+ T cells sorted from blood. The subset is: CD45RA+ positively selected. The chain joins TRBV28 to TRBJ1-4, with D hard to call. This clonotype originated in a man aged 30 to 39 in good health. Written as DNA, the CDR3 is TGTGCCAGCAGTTCCCAACTGTTAGGGTTTGCTGAAAAACTGTTTTTT. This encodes CASSSQLLGFAEKLFF.